This entry features one T cell receptor beta chain sequence. The clone's antigen remains unknown. Per-base quality was not reported, and no clone a single base away is much larger than it. TCRbeta CDR3 regions were amplified from genomic DNA using the immunoSEQ Assay, a bias-controlled multiplex PCR. Per the source publication's procedure: Nucleated cell counts per sample were estimated from amplification of reference gene primers within the assay. To quantify the absolute abundance of each unique TCRbeta CDR3 rearrangement, sequence reads were collapsed and filtered. Productive Simpson clonality was computed per sample as the square root of Simpson's diversity index over productive rearrangements. The immuneACCESS repertoire file appears here via TCRdb, limited to in-frame rearrangements. These files lack a portion of the clones; in checked studies, under half of the deficit traces to unresolved V genes, and the cause of the others is not known. The DNA was the basis for D and trimming; V, J and clone size are from that table. The sample table shows about 60,000 clones, and around 89% are seen once. The ten largest clones take up about 1.5% of the sample.

This sample was taken from a study of blood T cell repertoires in COVID-19 (dated by TCRdb to the early 2020s). The study in broad terms: Samples covering the acute and convalescent phases of COVID-19 were provided by collaborators in the United States, Italy and Spain. The prospective study material was composed of cDNA or gDNA derived from T cells, B-cell-depleted T cells, or PBMCs. Subjects who had been exposed to COVID-19, were actively infected with it, or had recovered from it provided the deeply sampled blood TCRbeta repertoires that made up the dataset. The repertoires were released in a freely available public database intended as a resource for research on the immune response to SARS-CoV-2. Samples were obtained from the ongoing ImmuneRACE study (first 160 participants) and from over a thousand subjects provided by 6 global collaborators. Nearly every sample came with metadata listing a de-identified subject ID, COVID-19 status, age in years and sex. Where available, HLA class I and class II types were taken from metadata supplied by the sample provider and were not determined by assay-based typing.

Whole blood was collected in K2EDTA tubes by collaborating institutions according to the institutions' own protocols. Collaborator samples were shipped for TCRbeta analysis as frozen whole blood, isolated PBMCs, or DNA extracted from either sample type. The investigation overall reported the following: The amount of clinical and demographic metadata varied by source and participant and was provided uncurated.

The origin of this receptor is a man between 60 and 70 years old with acute or convalescent COVID-19. The specimen was peripheral blood.

The CDR3 is CASSLFTGGLSQETQYF. The nucleotides read TGCGCCAGCAGCTTGTTCACAGGGGGGTTGAGTCAAGAGACCCAGTACTTC. The chain links TRBV5-1 with TRBJ2-5; 8 of the junction bases match TRBD1. The germline V gene gives CDR1 as SGHRS and CDR2 as YFSETQ. Its CDR3 holds 17 amino acids, cysteine through phenylalanine. Of the read, only the CDR3 DNA is kept; its 51 bases are in frame from base 1. The V end gives up 1 base and the J end 2 bases, leaving 10 bases in the junction not matched to a gene.